Here is one TCR beta chain with its context. Its antigen remains unknown. TCRdb reprocessed the 5' RACE reads via MiXCR and lists one record per CDR3 protein. Among around 370,000 distinct CDR3 sequences listed, roughly 20% were seen once. The sample originates from a study of T-cell memory formation after mild COVID-19. Study findings and constraints: Chiefly within CM and EM were the contracting CD4+ clones; CD8+ ones were within EMRA.

CDR1 and CDR2 from the germline V gene are SGHTA and FQGTGA. This CDR3 has 15 residues. With V trimmed by 4 bases and J by 2 bases, 6 bases remained unmatched. This clonotype originated in an adult woman who had mild COVID-19 (a few samples of this study predate the infection). Cell type and time point are not known. Sequencing was carried out using PBMCs or a T cell subset sorted from them (not recorded which). This chain uses TRBV7-3 with TRBJ2-3; 7 nucleotides align to TRBD1. CDR3 protein: CASSSTGLNTDTQYF. In nucleotides, the CDR3 is TGTGCCAGCAGCTCGACAGGGCTGAACACAGATACGCAGTATTTT.